This TCR beta chain was documented in a study of tumor and adjacent non-tumor tissue in lung cancer. General study points: TCR diversity was significantly greater in tumor than normal lung tissue. In normal lung, the top 100 clones were significantly more dominant than in tumor.

In the case of this clonotype: As yet, its antigen is unknown.

Three rounds of nested PCR, following a modified ARM-PCR protocol, produced the TCRbeta library. Via MiXCR, TCRdb re-called the multiplex PCR reads, giving one row per CDR3 protein. The table shows about 76,000 distinct CDR3 sequences, with 55% to 70% occurring only once. The germline CDR1 and CDR2 sequences are MNHEY and SVGAGI. The CDR3 length is 15 residues. No cell sorting was done before RNA was extracted from the tissue. Sequencing used lung tumor tissue. This TCR was sampled from a woman aged 70-85 years with non-small cell lung cancer. The chain recombines TRBV6-5 with TRBJ1-1; 8 bases agree with TRBD1. CDR3 nucleotide sequence: TGTGTCAGTAGTTCTTCAGGGGGCGGGCACATTGAAGCTTTCTTT. Translation gives CVSSSSGGGHIEAFF.